The clone carrying this TCR beta chain was observed a single time. Followed over time, Seattle patients had been enrolled while infection was active. The sample is drawn from a study of blood T cell repertoires in COVID-19. Turning to the study itself: The United States, Italy and Spain were the sources of the acute and convalescent COVID-19 samples. In each case, the material was cDNA or gDNA derived from T cells, B-cell-depleted T cells, or PBMCs.

The CDR3 extends over 13 amino acids. CDR1 and CDR2 (germline): SNHLY, FYNNEI. Between the trimmed V and J ends, which lost 1 base and 9 bases, there was a span of 10 bases. Original data processing: Estimation of nucleated cell counts relied on the amplification of reference gene primers. The table came from immunoSEQ multiplex PCR; TCRdb's copy has only in-frame clones and leaves some out. Clone size and the V and J calls come from that table; the DNA yielded D and trimming. The sample yields some 120,000 clones, roughly nine tenths seen once. The sequenced material came from peripheral blood. This sequence originates from a man over 45 with COVID-19, enrolled during active disease. V usage is TRBV2 and J usage is TRBJ1-5; D is unclear. CDR3 nucleotides: TGTGCCAGCAGTGAAGTGAGGAGTTGGCCCCAGCATTTT. It yields the protein CASSEVRSWPQHF.